These 11 T cell receptor beta chains were sequenced from one sample in a study of T cell changes during pregnancy in multiple sclerosis. The repertoire was sequenced with immunoSEQ multiplex PCR; TCRdb's copy has only in-frame clones and lacks some. The sample includes tens of thousands of clones, approximately 92% of them seen just once. The sequencing here drew on CD8+ T cells from peripheral blood mononuclear cells, taken in the third trimester of pregnancy. The receptors here all came from a female donor with multiple sclerosis, enrolled in a pregnancy study.

The rearrangement uses TRBV27 and TRBJ2-1; TRBD2 is a possible D gene (6 bases). From germline, CDR1 is MNHEY and CDR2 SMNVEV (reference sequence). V was cut by 4 bases and J by 7 bases, with 17 bases left in between. The CDR3 is 15 residues long. The CDR3 reads CASSSRGITTNEQFF. The CDR3 DNA is TGTGCCAGCAGTTCGCGCGGGATTACTACTAATGAGCAGTTCTTC.

This chain links TRBV28 with TRBJ2-1; 12 positions agree with TRBD2. V was clipped by 5 bases and J by 7 bases; unmatched bases: 6. The CDR3 loop spans 15 amino acids. The germline CDR1 and CDR2 sequences are MDHEN and SYDVKM. Written as DNA, the CDR3 is TGTGCCAGCAGTCCCCTAGCGGGAGGGCTGAATGAGCAGTTCTTC. The encoded protein is CASSPLAGGLNEQFF.

In its sample, this clone was seen once. The CDR3 region has the DNA TGTGCCAGCAGCGTATATGGGGACTATTCGGATGAGCAGTTCTTC. Amino acid sequence: CASSVYGDYSDEQFF. This rearrangement joins TRBV9 to TRBJ2-1, with 7 bases lining up with TRBD2. Trimming cost V 1 base and J 8 bases; bases outside gene matches: 9. Germline CDR1 is SGDLS and CDR2 is YYNGEE. This CDR3 comprises 15 residues.

J is TRBJ2-1 and V is TRBV9; 10 bases match TRBD2. The CDR3 length is 21 residues. The junction had 23 bases not matched to a gene; V was cut back by 3 bases and J by 5 bases. Per germline, CDR1 SGDLS and CDR2 YYNGEE. CDR3 in DNA: TGTGCCAGCAGCGAGGACAGGCCGACCTTCGGAACTAGCGGGGCAAACAATGAGCAGTTCTTC. Amino acids: CASSEDRPTFGTSGANNEQFF.

J is TRBJ1-4 and V is TRBV9; 7 bases align to TRBD1. The junction had 10 bases not matched to a gene; V was cut back by 4 bases and J by 7 bases. Per the germline V gene, CDR1 is SGDLS and CDR2 is YYNGEE. The CDR3 runs 15 residues. CDR3 protein: CASSRGGTASEKLFF. DNA for the CDR3: TGTGCCAGCAGCCGGGGGGGGACAGCTAGTGAAAAACTGTTTTTT.

This chain connects TRBV27 to TRBJ2-1; D remains ambiguous. The germline V and J ends were trimmed by 6 bases and 0 bases, with 6 bases remaining between them. The CDR3 contains 13 residues. CDR1 and CDR2 (germline): MNHEY, SMNVEV (reference sequence). The CDR3: CASSLSSYNEQFF. The CDR3 nucleotides read TGTGCCAGCAGCCTCAGCTCCTACAATGAGCAGTTCTTC.

This clone has a single count. The chain has TRBV25-1 and TRBJ2-3; TRBD1 matches at 8 bases. Germline lookup yields CDR1 MGHDK and CDR2 SYGVNS. The CDR3 covers 18 residues. J was trimmed by 0 bases and V by 8 bases; bases with no gene match: 16. The DNA of the CDR3 is TGTGCCAGCGCTCGCCCCAGAGGGACAGGCCCTAGCACAGATACGCAGTATTTT. It translates to CASARPRGTGPSTDTQYF.

The gene calls are TRBV4-3 and TRBJ2-1; D may be TRBD2 (5 bases). Trimming cost V 1 base and J 7 bases, with 11 bases left between them. The V gene's germline CDR1 is LGHNA and CDR2 YSLEER. The CDR3 extends over 14 amino acids. CDR3 in amino acids: CASSQGRDLNEQFF. The CDR3 nucleotides read TGCGCCAGCAGCCAAGGCCGGGATCTAAATGAGCAGTTCTTC.

V and J are TRBV14 and TRBJ2-2; 7 nucleotides match TRBD2. There are 18 residues in the CDR3. J was trimmed by 4 bases and V by 2 bases; bases with no gene match: 13. Germline V gene lookup returns CDR1 SGHDN and CDR2 FVKESK. CDR3 residues: CASSQSLLRERGTGELFF. In nucleotides, the CDR3 is TGTGCCAGCAGCCAATCTCTCTTGCGGGAGAGGGGCACCGGGGAGCTGTTTTTT.

This chain joins TRBV18 and TRBJ1-1; unclear D gene. From germline, CDR1 is KGHSH and CDR2 LQKENI. This CDR3 comprises 15 residues. Deletions cut 0 bases from V and 6 bases from J, with 14 bases between. This CDR3 is CASSPPNPQIAEAFF. Written as DNA, the CDR3 is TGTGCCAGCTCACCACCCAACCCACAGATCGCTGAAGCTTTCTTT. The whole variable domain, remainder taken from reference TRBV18 and TRBJ1-1, is NAGVMQNPRHLVRRRGQEARLRCSPMKGHSHVYWYRQLPEEGLKFMVYLQKENIIDESGMPKERFSAEFPKEGPSILRIQQVVRGDSAAYFCASSPPNPQIAEAFFGQGTRLTVV.

Remarks on this clone: The same CDR3 is also encoded by other DNA sequences in this sample. The chain employs TRBV7-9 and TRBJ2-7, with D hard to call. The CDR3 totals 12 residues. Trimming took 4 bases from V and 3 from J, leaving 7 bases between them. The V gene's germline CDR1 is SEHNR and CDR2 FQNEAQ (reference sequence). The CDR3 DNA reads as TGTGCCAGCAGCTCGTACAGCTACGAGCAGTACTTC. Protein product: CASSSYSYEQYF.